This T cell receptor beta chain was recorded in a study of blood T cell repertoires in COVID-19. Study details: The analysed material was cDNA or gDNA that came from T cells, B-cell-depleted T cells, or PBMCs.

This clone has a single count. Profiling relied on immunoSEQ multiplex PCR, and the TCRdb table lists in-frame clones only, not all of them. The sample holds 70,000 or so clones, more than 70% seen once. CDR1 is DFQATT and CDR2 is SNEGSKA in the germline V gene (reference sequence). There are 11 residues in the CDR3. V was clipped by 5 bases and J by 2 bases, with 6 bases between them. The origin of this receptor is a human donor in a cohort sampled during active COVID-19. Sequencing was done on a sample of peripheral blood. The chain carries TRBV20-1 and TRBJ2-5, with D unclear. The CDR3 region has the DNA TGCAGTGCTCCCAGTCAAGAGACCCAGTACTTC. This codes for CSAPSQETQYF.